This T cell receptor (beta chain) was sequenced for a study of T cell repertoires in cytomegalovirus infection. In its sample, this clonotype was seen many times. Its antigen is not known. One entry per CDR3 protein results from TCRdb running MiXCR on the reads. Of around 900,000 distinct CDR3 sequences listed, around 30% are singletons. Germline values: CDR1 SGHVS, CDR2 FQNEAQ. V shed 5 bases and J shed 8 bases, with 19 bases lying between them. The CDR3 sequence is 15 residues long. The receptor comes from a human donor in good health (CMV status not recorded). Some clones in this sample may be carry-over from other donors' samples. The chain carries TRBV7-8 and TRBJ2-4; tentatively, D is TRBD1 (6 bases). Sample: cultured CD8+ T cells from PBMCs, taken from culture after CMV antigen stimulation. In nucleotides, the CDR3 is TGTGCCAGCAGCCTCCTGAGCAGGGGACGGGACATTCAGTACTTC. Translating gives CASSLLSRGRDIQYF.